A selection of T cell receptor beta chains follows, all from one sample in a study of T cells in Graves' hyperthyroidism and ophthalmopathy. MiXCR, run by TCRdb on the multiplex PCR reads, gives a single entry per CDR3 protein. The sample lists 490,000 or so distinct CDR3 sequences, roughly 45% occurring once. Input material: peripheral blood or thyroid tissue (not recorded which). All receptors come from an adult woman with Graves' disease, either hyperthyroidism or ophthalmopathy (not recorded which). Each CDR3 is given with its conserved first and last residue. D genes are given only for firm matches. Rows may omit the clone size; those that give it use once, few, many or a size class.

j_call: TRBJ1-1
clone_size: once
v_call: TRBV19
d_call: TRBD1
cdr3_aa: CASSTSDRVPESAFF
cdr3_nt: TGTGCCAGTAGTACCTCGGACAGGGTTCCTGAGTCGGCTTTCTTT

j_call: TRBJ1-5
clone_size: -
v_call: TRBV19
d_call: TRBD1
cdr3_aa: CASRGRGTDAGNQPQHF
cdr3_nt: TGTGCCAGTAGAGGCAGGGGGACGGATGCGGGCAATCAGCCCCAGCATTTT

j_call: TRBJ1-2
clone_size: many
v_call: TRBV11-1
d_call: TRBD1
cdr3_aa: CASSLGPDRGNGYTF
cdr3_nt: TGTGCCAGCAGCTTGGGGCCCGACAGGGGCAATGGCTACACCTTC

j_call: TRBJ2-5
clone_size: once
v_call: TRBV7-9
d_call: TRBD1
cdr3_aa: CASSLGGTGGETQYF
cdr3_nt: TGTGCCAGCAGCTTAGGCGGGACAGGGGGAGAGACCCAGTACTTC

j_call: TRBJ2-5
clone_size: many
v_call: TRBV5-1
d_call: TRBD2
cdr3_aa: CASTAGTTQETQYF
cdr3_nt: TGCGCCAGCACCGCCGGGACTACACAAGAGACCCAGTACTTC

j_call: TRBJ2-7
clone_size: many
v_call: TRBV7-8
d_call: -
cdr3_aa: CASSLRDPYEQYF
cdr3_nt: TGTGCCAGCAGCCTCCGGGACCCCTACGAGCAGTACTTC

j_call: TRBJ1-2
clone_size: -
v_call: TRBV20-1
d_call: -
cdr3_aa: CSARPRGTLRKNYGYTF
cdr3_nt: TGCAGTGCTCGGCCCCGTGGGACCCTGCGAAAAAACTATGGCTACACCTTC

j_call: TRBJ1-2
clone_size: -
v_call: TRBV24-1
d_call: TRBD1
cdr3_aa: CATSEETGVYGYTF
cdr3_nt: TGTGCCACCAGTGAGGAGACAGGGGTGTATGGCTACACCTTC

j_call: TRBJ2-3
clone_size: once
v_call: TRBV25-1
d_call: TRBD1
cdr3_aa: CASSELPGQRYF
cdr3_nt: TGCGCCAGCAGTGAATTACCGGGACAGAGGTATTTT

j_call: TRBJ2-2
clone_size: few
v_call: TRBV25-1
d_call: TRBD2
cdr3_aa: CASSGLAAYIHNTGELFF
cdr3_nt: TGTGCCAGCAGTGGGCTAGCGGCTTATATCCATAACACCGGGGAGCTGTTTTTT

j_call: TRBJ1-2
clone_size: few
v_call: TRBV2
d_call: -
cdr3_aa: CASSVGTRVYGYTF
cdr3_nt: TGTGCCAGCAGTGTGGGGACACGGGTCTATGGCTACACCTTC

j_call: TRBJ2-7
clone_size: many
v_call: TRBV10-3
d_call: TRBD2
cdr3_aa: CAISESMVAGVYEQYF
cdr3_nt: TGTGCCATCAGTGAGTCGATGGTAGCGGGAGTCTACGAGCAGTACTTC

j_call: TRBJ2-1
clone_size: -
v_call: TRBV2
d_call: -
cdr3_aa: CASSAWENEQFF
cdr3_nt: TGTGCCAGCAGTGCGTGGGAAAATGAGCAGTTCTTC

j_call: TRBJ2-5
clone_size: few
v_call: TRBV15
d_call: TRBD2
cdr3_aa: CATSRDRAAGAMETQYF
cdr3_nt: TGTGCCACCAGCAGAGATAGGGCGGCGGGAGCAATGGAGACCCAGTACTTC

j_call: TRBJ1-1
clone_size: many
v_call: TRBV14
d_call: -
cdr3_aa: CASSQDFQGEAFF
cdr3_nt: TGTGCCAGCAGCCAAGACTTTCAGGGTGAAGCTTTCTTT

j_call: TRBJ2-2
clone_size: -
v_call: TRBV5-1
d_call: -
cdr3_aa: CASSLALVANTGELFF
cdr3_nt: TGCGCCAGCAGCTTGGCCCTGGTAGCGAACACCGGGGAGCTGTTTTTT

j_call: TRBJ2-1
clone_size: -
v_call: TRBV7-9
d_call: TRBD1
cdr3_aa: CASSSGTGSGSYNEQFF
cdr3_nt: TGTGCCAGCAGCTCCGGGACAGGGAGTGGCTCCTACAATGAGCAGTTCTTC

j_call: TRBJ2-3
clone_size: -
v_call: TRBV11-2
d_call: -
cdr3_aa: CASRLGGQITDTQYF
cdr3_nt: TGTGCCAGCCGCTTAGGCGGGCAAATCACAGATACGCAGTATTTT

j_call: TRBJ1-4
clone_size: many
v_call: TRBV7-6
d_call: TRBD1
cdr3_aa: CASSLSRTGSREKLFF
cdr3_nt: TGTGCCAGCAGCTTATCTCGGACAGGGAGTCGAGAAAAACTGTTTTTT

j_call: TRBJ2-7
clone_size: many
v_call: TRBV20-1
d_call: TRBD2
cdr3_aa: CSASWREHSYEQYF
cdr3_nt: TGCAGTGCTAGTTGGCGGGAGCACTCCTACGAGCAGTACTTC

j_call: TRBJ1-3
clone_size: many
v_call: TRBV6-5
d_call: -
cdr3_aa: CASSYAGVGNTIYF
cdr3_nt: TGTGCCAGCAGTTACGCGGGGGTCGGTAACACCATATATTTT

j_call: TRBJ2-5
clone_size: once
v_call: TRBV2
d_call: -
cdr3_aa: CASSAGSETQYF
cdr3_nt: TGTGCCAGCAGTGCAGGGTCGGAGACCCAGTACTTC

j_call: TRBJ2-2
clone_size: many
v_call: TRBV20-1
d_call: -
cdr3_aa: CSARVPGHDYTGELFF
cdr3_nt: TGCAGTGCTAGGGTCCCGGGACATGACTACACCGGGGAGCTGTTTTTT

j_call: TRBJ1-6
clone_size: -
v_call: TRBV15
d_call: -
cdr3_aa: CATSRAGGSLHF
cdr3_nt: TGTGCCACCAGCAGAGCGGGGGGGTCCCTCCACTTT

j_call: TRBJ2-7
clone_size: few
v_call: TRBV5-1
d_call: TRBD1
cdr3_aa: CASSGGETGAEEQYF
cdr3_nt: TGCGCCAGCAGCGGAGGAGAGACAGGGGCTGAGGAGCAGTACTTC

j_call: TRBJ2-5
clone_size: many
v_call: TRBV20-1
d_call: TRBD2
cdr3_aa: CSARDWTLAAEETQYF
cdr3_nt: TGCAGTGCTAGAGATTGGACTCTAGCGGCCGAAGAGACCCAGTACTTC

j_call: TRBJ1-4
clone_size: many
v_call: TRBV5-4
d_call: -
cdr3_aa: CASSITAATNEKLFF
cdr3_nt: TGTGCCAGCAGCATCACAGCGGCAACTAATGAAAAACTGTTTTTT

j_call: TRBJ2-2
clone_size: few
v_call: TRBV5-6
d_call: -
cdr3_aa: CASSFSPGAGELFF
cdr3_nt: TGTGCCAGCAGCTTTTCCCCGGGGGCCGGGGAGCTGTTTTTT

j_call: TRBJ2-7
clone_size: -
v_call: TRBV15
d_call: TRBD2
cdr3_aa: CATSSLSLAGGSYEQYF
cdr3_nt: TGTGCCACCAGCAGCTTAAGTCTAGCGGGAGGATCCTACGAGCAGTACTTC

j_call: TRBJ1-2
clone_size: -
v_call: TRBV29-1
d_call: TRBD1
cdr3_aa: CSVWGQGVYGYTF
cdr3_nt: TGCAGCGTTTGGGGACAGGGCGTCTACGGCTACACCTTC

j_call: TRBJ1-2
clone_size: -
v_call: TRBV7-9
d_call: TRBD1
cdr3_aa: CASSSPGGARNNNGYTF
cdr3_nt: TGTGCCAGCAGCTCACCAGGGGGCGCCCGTAATAATAATGGCTACACCTTC

j_call: TRBJ1-1
clone_size: many
v_call: TRBV10-3
d_call: -
cdr3_aa: CAISQTANTEAFF
cdr3_nt: TGTGCCATCAGTCAGACAGCTAACACTGAAGCTTTCTTT

j_call: TRBJ1-4
clone_size: many
v_call: TRBV29-1
d_call: TRBD1
cdr3_aa: CSVEAGGRKLFF
cdr3_nt: TGCAGCGTTGAGGCAGGGGGCCGAAAACTGTTTTTT

j_call: TRBJ1-1
clone_size: few
v_call: TRBV3-1
d_call: -
cdr3_aa: CASSQDFRGVNTEAFF
cdr3_nt: TGTGCCAGCAGCCAAGATTTTAGAGGTGTGAACACTGAAGCTTTCTTT

j_call: TRBJ1-6
clone_size: -
v_call: TRBV5-1
d_call: -
cdr3_aa: CASSRDRPQSPLHF
cdr3_nt: TGCGCCAGCAGTCGGGACCGACCCCAATCACCCCTCCACTTT

j_call: TRBJ2-2
clone_size: -
v_call: TRBV7-7
d_call: -
cdr3_aa: CATRQGGSGELFF
cdr3_nt: TGTGCTACCAGACAGGGAGGCTCCGGGGAGCTGTTTTTT

j_call: TRBJ2-5
clone_size: few
v_call: TRBV7-2
d_call: TRBD1
cdr3_aa: CASALQGQETQYF
cdr3_nt: TGTGCCAGCGCACTACAGGGGCAAGAGACCCAGTACTTC

j_call: TRBJ2-5
clone_size: many
v_call: TRBV7-9
d_call: -
cdr3_aa: CASSLAEEGETQYF
cdr3_nt: TGTGCCAGCAGCTTAGCGGAGGAGGGGGAGACCCAGTACTTC

j_call: TRBJ1-1
clone_size: many
v_call: TRBV6-6
d_call: -
cdr3_aa: CASSYAAPGGAFF
cdr3_nt: TGTGCCAGCAGTTACGCTGCCCCGGGAGGAGCTTTCTTT

j_call: TRBJ2-5
clone_size: many
v_call: TRBV6-5
d_call: TRBD1
cdr3_aa: CASSYPGQGQETQYF
cdr3_nt: TGTGCCAGCAGTTACCCGGGACAGGGACAAGAGACCCAGTACTTC

j_call: TRBJ2-2
clone_size: many
v_call: TRBV2
d_call: -
cdr3_aa: CASSVQATNTGELFF
cdr3_nt: TGTGCCAGCAGTGTACAGGCAACGAACACCGGGGAGCTGTTTTTT

j_call: TRBJ1-1
clone_size: -
v_call: TRBV7-3
d_call: -
cdr3_aa: CASSLTSQGMNTEAFF
cdr3_nt: TGTGCCAGCAGCTTAACCAGCCAAGGGATGAACACTGAAGCTTTCTTT

j_call: TRBJ2-5
clone_size: once
v_call: TRBV4-1
d_call: -
cdr3_aa: CASSQDGAGAGETQYF
cdr3_nt: TGCGCCAGCAGCCAAGATGGGGCAGGGGCTGGGGAGACCCAGTACTTC

j_call: TRBJ1-4
clone_size: few
v_call: TRBV4-3
d_call: -
cdr3_aa: CASSQDGATEEKLFF
cdr3_nt: TGCGCCAGCAGCCAAGATGGGGCGACGGAGGAAAAACTGTTTTTT

j_call: TRBJ1-1
clone_size: many
v_call: TRBV9
d_call: -
cdr3_aa: CASSVGGPTEAFF
cdr3_nt: TGTGCCAGCAGCGTAGGCGGACCCACTGAAGCTTTCTTT

j_call: TRBJ1-3
clone_size: few
v_call: TRBV10-3
d_call: -
cdr3_aa: CAISAQGRPTSSGNTIYF
cdr3_nt: TGTGCCATCAGTGCGCAGGGGAGACCAACGAGCTCTGGAAACACCATATATTTT

j_call: TRBJ1-5
clone_size: -
v_call: TRBV10-3
d_call: -
cdr3_aa: CAISYYRGNQPQHF
cdr3_nt: TGTGCCATCAGTTACTACAGGGGCAATCAGCCCCAGCATTTT

j_call: TRBJ1-2
clone_size: few
v_call: TRBV7-6
d_call: -
cdr3_aa: CASSVGGGNTF
cdr3_nt: -

j_call: TRBJ1-5
clone_size: -
v_call: TRBV9
d_call: -
cdr3_aa: CASSSGLGNQPQHF
cdr3_nt: TGTGCCAGCAGCTCAGGGTTGGGAAATCAGCCCCAGCATTTT

j_call: TRBJ2-7
clone_size: -
v_call: TRBV7-9
d_call: -
cdr3_aa: CASSTTPHEQYF
cdr3_nt: TGTGCCAGCAGCACCACCCCCCACGAGCAGTACTTC

j_call: TRBJ2-5
clone_size: many
v_call: TRBV3-1
d_call: -
cdr3_aa: CASSPFLAAETQYF
cdr3_nt: TGTGCCAGCAGCCCATTCCTAGCAGCTGAGACCCAGTACTTC

j_call: TRBJ2-5
clone_size: many
v_call: TRBV6-6
d_call: -
cdr3_aa: CASSPGSRETQYF
cdr3_nt: TGTGCCAGCAGCCCGGGTAGCAGGGAGACCCAGTACTTC